This T cell receptor beta chain derives from a study of response to subunit inactivated influenza vaccine. Findings and limits, study-wide: That few new T cells are recruited by each seasonal influenza vaccination was the authors' suggestion.

The CDR3 length is 15 residues. V was clipped by 5 bases and J by 7 bases; unmatched bases: 13. MiXCR, applied by TCRdb to the RT-PCR reads, yields one record per CDR3 protein. The sample lists about 650,000 distinct CDR3 sequences, about 14% occurring once. A note on this clonotype: Its antigen is as yet unknown.

The gene calls are TRBV12-3 or TRBV12-4 and TRBJ2-7; 8 bases fit TRBD1. The receptor was derived from a man in his fifties or sixties who received an inactivated influenza vaccine. Here the sequenced sample was PBMCs from blood, taken around 14 days before vaccination. The CDR3 loop reads CASSTRQGYDREQYF. The CDR3 DNA reads TGTGCCAGCAGTACAAGACAGGGGTATGATCGGGAGCAGTACTTC.